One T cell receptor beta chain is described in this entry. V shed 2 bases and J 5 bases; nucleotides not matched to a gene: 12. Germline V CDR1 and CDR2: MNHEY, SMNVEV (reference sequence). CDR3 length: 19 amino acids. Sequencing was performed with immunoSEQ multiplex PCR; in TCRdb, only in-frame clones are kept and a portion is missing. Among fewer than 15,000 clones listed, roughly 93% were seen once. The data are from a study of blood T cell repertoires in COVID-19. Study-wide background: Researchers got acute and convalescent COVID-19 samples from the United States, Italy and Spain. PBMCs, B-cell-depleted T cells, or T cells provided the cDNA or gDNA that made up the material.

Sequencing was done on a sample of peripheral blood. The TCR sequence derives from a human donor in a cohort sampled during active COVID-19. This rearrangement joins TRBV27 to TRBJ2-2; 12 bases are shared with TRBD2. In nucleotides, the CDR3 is TGTGCCAGCAGTTTACTTCCGCCTAGCGGGGGGGCTTATACCGGGGAGCTGTTTTTT. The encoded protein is CASSLLPPSGGAYTGELFF.